This T cell receptor beta chain was observed in a study of blood T cell repertoires in COVID-19. Study in general: Samples of COVID-19 (acute and convalescent) were obtained from the United States, Italy and Spain.

The junction had 11 bases not matched to a gene; V was cut back by 2 bases and J by 11 bases. Germline loops: CDR1 MDHEN, CDR2 SYDVKM. This CDR3 spans 15 amino acids. In the authors' workflow: How many nucleated cells were present was estimated from reference gene primer amplification. Repertoires were generated with immunoSEQ multiplex PCR, while TCRdb's copy carries only in-frame clones and drops some. The DNA was the basis for D and trimming; V, J and clone size are from that table. The data hold some 73,000 clones, with 75% to 95% observed a single time. The chain uses TRBV28 and TRBJ1-4; TRBD1 matches at 7 bases. Sequencing used peripheral blood. This clonotype was sampled from a human donor in a cohort sampled during active COVID-19. This chain's CDR3 is CASSLTRFRGQKLFF. The DNA for the CDR3 is TGTGCCAGCAGTTTAACCAGATTTAGGGGGCAGAAACTGTTTTTT.